This T cell receptor (beta chain) was retrieved from a study of CD8+ T cells in alopecia areata. Study observations and caveats: Patients shared TCRs less clearly than mice did, possibly for HLA-related reasons.

Germline trimming cut 1 base from V and 7 bases from J; bases unmatched to any gene: 12. Germline CDR1 reads LGHNA; CDR2 reads YSLEER. The CDR3 is 17 residues long. Alopecia areata patients provided lesional scalp punch biopsies and peripheral blood. As regards this clone: Its matching antigen is unknown.

Extraction and reverse transcription of RNA yielded cDNA as the sequencing template. Only in-frame clones appear in the TCRdb table, and some are missing; sequencing was by immunoSEQ multiplex PCR. The sample lists under 40,000 clones; 45% to 60% were seen once. Sequencing was performed on NKG2D-high CD8+ T cells sorted from blood. The gene calls are TRBV4-3 and TRBJ2-1; 8 positions agree with TRBD2. The TCR was taken from a human donor with alopecia areata. In DNA form, the CDR3 reads TGCGCCAGCAGCCAAGGCCCATCAGCGGGAGATTTGAATGAGCAGTTCTTC. Its translation: CASSQGPSAGDLNEQFF.